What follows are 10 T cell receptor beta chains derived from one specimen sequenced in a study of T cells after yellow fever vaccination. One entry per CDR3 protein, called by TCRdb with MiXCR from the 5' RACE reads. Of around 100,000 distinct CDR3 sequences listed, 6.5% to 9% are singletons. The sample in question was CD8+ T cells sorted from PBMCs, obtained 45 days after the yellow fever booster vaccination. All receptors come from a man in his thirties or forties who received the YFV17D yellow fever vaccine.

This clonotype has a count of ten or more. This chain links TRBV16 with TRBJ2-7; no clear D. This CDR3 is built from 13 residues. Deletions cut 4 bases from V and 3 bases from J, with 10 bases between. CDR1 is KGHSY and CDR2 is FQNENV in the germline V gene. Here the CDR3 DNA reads TGTGCCAGCAGCCCCGGGCCGCACTACGAGCAGTACTTC. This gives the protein CASSPGPHYEQYF.

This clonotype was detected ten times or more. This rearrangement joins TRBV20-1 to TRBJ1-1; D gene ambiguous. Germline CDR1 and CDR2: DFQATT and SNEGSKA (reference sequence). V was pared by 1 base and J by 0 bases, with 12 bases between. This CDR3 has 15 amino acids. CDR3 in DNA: TGCAGTGCTAGAGGCGTCCAGATAATGAACACTGAAGCTTTCTTT. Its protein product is CSARGVQIMNTEAFF.

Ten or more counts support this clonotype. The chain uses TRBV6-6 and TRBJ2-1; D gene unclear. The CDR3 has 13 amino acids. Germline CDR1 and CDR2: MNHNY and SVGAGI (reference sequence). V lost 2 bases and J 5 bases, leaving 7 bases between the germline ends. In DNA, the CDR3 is TGTGCCAGCAGTTACCTAATGAACAATGAGCAGTTCTTC. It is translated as CASSYLMNNEQFF.

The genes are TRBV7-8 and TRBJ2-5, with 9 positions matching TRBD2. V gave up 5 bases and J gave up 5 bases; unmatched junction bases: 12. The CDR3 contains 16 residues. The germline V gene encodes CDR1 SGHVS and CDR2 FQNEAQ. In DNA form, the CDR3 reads TGTGCCAGCAGCCCACCCGGAGCGGGAGGATCTGAGACCCAGTACTTC. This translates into CASSPPGAGGSETQYF.

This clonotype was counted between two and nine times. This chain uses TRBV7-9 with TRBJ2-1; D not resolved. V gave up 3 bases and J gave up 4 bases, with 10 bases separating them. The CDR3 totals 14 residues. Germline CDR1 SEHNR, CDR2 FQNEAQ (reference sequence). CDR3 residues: CASSFPDAYNEQFF. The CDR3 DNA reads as TGTGCCAGCAGCTTCCCGGACGCTTACAATGAGCAGTTCTTC.

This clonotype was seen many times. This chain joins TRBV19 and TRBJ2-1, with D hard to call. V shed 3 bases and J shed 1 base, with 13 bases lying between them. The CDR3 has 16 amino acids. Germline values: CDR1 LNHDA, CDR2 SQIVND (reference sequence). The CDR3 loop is CASSILGGPSYNEQFF. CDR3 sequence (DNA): TGTGCCAGTAGTATTCTTGGCGGACCATCCTACAATGAGCAGTTCTTC.

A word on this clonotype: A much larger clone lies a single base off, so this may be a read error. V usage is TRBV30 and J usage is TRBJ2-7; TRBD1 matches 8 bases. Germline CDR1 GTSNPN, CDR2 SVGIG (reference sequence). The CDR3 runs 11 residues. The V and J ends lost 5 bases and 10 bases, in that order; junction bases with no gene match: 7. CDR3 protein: CAWDRGVDQYF. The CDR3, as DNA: TGTGCCTGGGACAGGGGAGTTGATCAGTACTTC. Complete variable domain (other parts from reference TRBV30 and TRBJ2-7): SQTIHQWPATLVQPVGSPLSLECTVEGTSNPNLYWYRQAAGRGLQLLFYSVGIGQISSEVPQNLSASRPQDRQFILSSKKLLLSDSGFYLCAWDRGVDQYFGPGTRLTVT.

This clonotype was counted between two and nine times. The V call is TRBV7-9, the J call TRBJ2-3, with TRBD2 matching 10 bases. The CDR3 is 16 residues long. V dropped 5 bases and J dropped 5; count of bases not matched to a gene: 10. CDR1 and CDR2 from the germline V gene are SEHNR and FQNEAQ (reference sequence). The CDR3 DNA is TGTGCCAGCAGCCTTTATTCTAGCGGGAGACGAGATACGCAGTATTTT. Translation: CASSLYSSGRRDTQYF. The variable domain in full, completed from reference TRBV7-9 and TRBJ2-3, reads DTGVSQNPRHKITKRGQNVTFRCDPISEHNRLYWYRQTLGQGPEFLTYFQNEAQLEKSRLLSDRFSAERPKGSFSTLEIQRTEQGDSAMYLCASSLYSSGRRDTQYFGPGTRLTVL.

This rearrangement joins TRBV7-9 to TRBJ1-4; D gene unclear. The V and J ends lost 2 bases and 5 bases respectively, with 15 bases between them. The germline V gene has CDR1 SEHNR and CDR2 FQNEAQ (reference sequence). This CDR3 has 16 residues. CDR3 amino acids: CASSLLWADGNEKLFF. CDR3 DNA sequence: TGTGCCAGCAGCTTACTTTGGGCGGACGGCAATGAAAAACTGTTTTTT.

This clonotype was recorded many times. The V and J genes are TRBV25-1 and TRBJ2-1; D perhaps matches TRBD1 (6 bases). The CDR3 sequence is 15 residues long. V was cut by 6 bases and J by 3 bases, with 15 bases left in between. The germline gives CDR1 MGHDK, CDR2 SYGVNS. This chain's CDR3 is CASSRGQHDYNEQFF. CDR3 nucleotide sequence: TGTGCCAGCAGCCGAGGACAGCACGACTACAATGAGCAGTTCTTC.